The present T cell receptor (beta chain) was sequenced within a study of blood T cells in healthy people across ages. A sample-barcoded 5' primer and a J-beta primer mix were used in a second PCR of roughly 7 to 11 cycles. TCRdb re-analysed the 5' RACE reads in MiXCR, keeping a single row per CDR3 protein. The sample lists roughly 1.7 million distinct CDR3 sequences, approximately 32% seen once, with 11% in the top ten. Trimming stripped 0 bases from V and 5 bases from J, with 9 bases between. CDR3 length equals 14 residues. Germline values: CDR1 SGDLS, CDR2 YYNGEE. What was sequenced was blood. V usage is TRBV9 and J usage is TRBJ1-5; D gene uncertain. This TCR came from a woman aged 25-40 years in good health. The CDR3 coding sequence is TGTGCCAGCAGCGTAGACGTAGGTGATCAGCCCCAGCATTTT. Residues: CASSVDVGDQPQHF. The full variable domain, in which reference TRBV9 and TRBJ1-5 provide the parts outside the CDR3, is DSGVTQTPKHLITATGQRVTLRCSPRSGDLSVYWYQQSLDQGLQFLIQYYNGEERAKGNILERFSAQQFPDLHSELNLSSLELGDSALYFCASSVDVGDQPQHFGDGTRLSIL.